Listed here are 29 T cell receptor beta chains from one sample, sequenced in a study of control samples from healthy donors and cancer patients. Profiled with immunoSEQ multiplex PCR; TCRdb holds only in-frame clones, not every one. The table includes about 52,000 clones, 85% to 95% detected once. The sample taken for sequencing was blood. The receptor source for this set is a young man in good health.

The J gene is TRBJ1-5, the V gene TRBV19; no clear D gene. Trimming cost V 1 base and J 3 bases, with 10 bases left between them. CDR1 and CDR2 (germline): LNHDA, SQIVND (reference sequence). CDR3 length: 15 residues. The CDR3 DNA follows: TGTGCCAGTAGTATAGGCACAGCGAACAATCAGCCCCAGCATTTT. This translates into CASSIGTANNQPQHF.

The rearrangement uses TRBV15 and TRBJ1-5; D is perhaps TRBD1 (6 bases). V was pared by 2 bases and J by 7 bases, with 12 bases between. Germline CDR1 reads LNHNV; CDR2 reads YYDKDF (reference sequence). The CDR3 consists of 14 residues. In DNA form, the CDR3 reads TGTGCCACCAGCAGACAGGGGTCTTGGCAGCCCCAGCATTTT. This codes for CATSRQGSWQPQHF.

The genes are TRBV28 and TRBJ2-6, with a possible D match to TRBD2 (5 bases). The CDR3 covers 16 residues. Germline loops: CDR1 MDHEN, CDR2 SYDVKM. V lost 5 bases, J lost 0 bases, and 11 bases lay in between. CDR3 coding DNA: TGTGCCAGCAGTGGAGGAACCCCCTCTGGGGCCAACGTCCTGACTTTC. The encoded protein is CASSGGTPSGANVLTF.

This clone has a single count. The chain links TRBV28 to TRBJ1-5; D gene unclear. CDR1 MDHEN and CDR2 SYDVKM come from the germline V gene. This CDR3 contains 16 residues. The ends were cut back, 3 bases at V and 7 bases at J, with 19 bases in the middle. CDR3 DNA sequence: TGTGCCAGCAGTTTCCACCTGAGCCCGACTAAGCAGCCCCAGCATTTT. It codes for CASSFHLSPTKQPQHF.

The chain carries TRBV6-5 and TRBJ1-1; D uncertain. Trimming pared 6 bases from V and 3 bases from J, leaving 17 bases between. The CDR3 is 15 residues long. CDR1 MNHEY and CDR2 SVGAGI come from the germline V gene. The CDR3: CASSSSLRGDTEAFF. CDR3 coding DNA: TGTGCCAGCAGCTCCTCCCTGCGGGGAGACACTGAAGCTTTCTTT.

The gene calls are TRBV27 and TRBJ2-7; D might be TRBD2 (6 bases). Germline CDR1 and CDR2: MNHEY and SMNVEV (reference sequence). V dropped 6 bases and J dropped 2 bases, with 17 bases sitting between them. This CDR3 has 15 amino acids. CDR3 nucleotide sequence: TGTGCCAGCAGCCCAGTGGGGACTCCGACCTACGAGCAGTACTTC. Translating it yields CASSPVGTPTYEQYF.

The chain uses TRBV6-5 and TRBJ1-1, with 10 positions matching TRBD1. Germline lookup yields CDR1 MNHEY and CDR2 SVGAGI. Germline trimming cut 7 bases from V and 1 base from J; bases unmatched to any gene: 3. This CDR3 contains 14 residues. This CDR3 is CASTWDRGNTEAFF. The CDR3 DNA is TGTGCCAGCACCTGGGACAGGGGGAACACTGAAGCTTTCTTT.

This chain links TRBV28 with TRBJ2-1, with TRBD2 matching 8 bases. CDR3 length equals 16 residues. Germline CDR1 MDHEN, CDR2 SYDVKM. With V trimmed by 6 bases and J by 6 bases, 13 bases remained unmatched. The CDR3 nucleotides read TGTGCCAGCAGCCTTCAAGCGGGAGCCTTGGCCAATGAGCAGTTCTTC. This translates into CASSLQAGALANEQFF.

V usage is TRBV18 and J usage is TRBJ2-1; 8 nucleotides align to TRBD2. V gave up 3 bases and J gave up 9 bases; unmatched junction bases: 10. CDR1 and CDR2 from the germline V gene are KGHSH and LQKENI. The CDR3 is 15 residues long. CDR3 sequence: CASSPKLAETGEQFF. CDR3 in DNA: TGTGCCAGCTCACCGAAACTAGCGGAGACGGGTGAGCAGTTCTTC.

The J gene is TRBJ2-5, the V gene TRBV2, with TRBD1 as a possible D gene (6 bases). The CDR3 totals 16 residues. V was trimmed by 1 base and J by 2 bases, leaving 14 bases between them. Germline V lookup: CDR1 SNHLY, CDR2 FYNNEI. CDR3 nucleotide sequence: TGTGCCAGCAGTGAAGGACAGGTTTTCCGACAAGAGACCCAGTACTTC. Its protein product is CASSEGQVFRQETQYF. The full variable domain, with the rest looked up from reference TRBV2 and TRBJ2-5, is EPEVTQTPSHQVTQMGQEVILRCVPISNHLYFYWYRQILGQKVEFLVSFYNNEISEKSEIFDDQFSVERPDGSNFTLKIRSTKLEDSAMYFCASSEGQVFRQETQYFGPGTRLLVL.

The chain uses TRBV5-1 and TRBJ1-6, with D possibly being TRBD1 (6 bases). V was shortened by 2 bases and J by 14 bases, with 14 bases between the two germline ends. This CDR3 has 13 residues. Germline CDR1 reads SGHRS; CDR2 reads YFSETQ. CDR3 sequence: CASSLQGGEALHF. CDR3 bases: TGCGCCAGCAGCTTACAGGGCGGCGAGGCCCTCCACTTT.

The chain's CDR3 is CASSPRGTSGSHEQFF. As DNA, the CDR3 is TGTGCCAGCAGCCCAAGAGGGACTAGCGGGAGCCATGAGCAGTTCTTC. The chain uses TRBV7-6 and TRBJ2-1, with 14 bases lining up with TRBD2. Germline loops: CDR1 SGHVS, CDR2 FNYEAQ. The junction had 8 bases not matched to a gene; V was cut back by 5 bases and J by 8 bases. The CDR3 runs 16 residues.

The J gene is TRBJ1-5, the V gene TRBV5-1; possible D gene TRBD1, 5 bases. This CDR3 contains 14 residues. In germline, CDR1 is SGHRS, CDR2 YFSETQ. V lost 3 bases, J lost 3 bases, and 10 bases lay in between. CDR3 region: CASSSGGFNQPQHF. The CDR3 DNA sequence: TGCGCCAGCAGCTCCGGGGGGTTCAATCAGCCCCAGCATTTT.

The chain uses TRBV19 and TRBJ1-5; possibly TRBD1 for D (5 bases). The CDR3 is 15 residues long. CDR1 is LNHDA and CDR2 is SQIVND in the germline V gene (reference sequence). Trimming took off 2 bases at V and 0 bases at J, with 8 bases between the two ends. CDR3: CASSILGHSNQPQHF. In DNA, the CDR3 is TGTGCCAGTAGTATATTGGGGCATAGCAATCAGCCCCAGCATTTT.

DNA for the CDR3: TGTGCCACCCGAAGGGGGCCTGACACTGAAGCTTTCTTT. Translated, it gives CATRRGPDTEAFF. The gene calls are TRBV5-4 and TRBJ1-1, with 7 nucleotides matching TRBD1. CDR3 size: 13 residues. J gave up 3 bases and V 9 bases, and 8 bases lay outside the gene matches. Germline V gene data show CDR1 as SGHNT and CDR2 as YYREEE (reference sequence).

CDR3 in amino acids: CASTTIGAGSYEQYF. CDR3 nucleotide sequence: TGTGCCAGCACCACGATTGGAGCGGGTTCCTACGAGCAGTACTTC. The chain has TRBV28 and TRBJ2-7, with D perhaps matching TRBD2 (6 bases). This CDR3 has 15 amino acids. Trimming took off 7 bases at V and 1 base at J, with 17 bases between the two ends. Germline V gene lookup returns CDR1 MDHEN and CDR2 SYDVKM. The variable domain in full, completed from reference TRBV28 and TRBJ2-7, reads DVKVTQSSRYLVKRTGEKVFLECVQDMDHENMFWYRQDPGLGLRLIYFSYDVKMKEKGDIPEGYSVSREKKERFSLILESASTNQTSMYLCASTTIGAGSYEQYFGPGTRLTVT.

The CDR3 sequence is CASGGLSEQYF. The CDR3 region has the DNA TGTGCCAGCGGAGGCCTTAGCGAGCAGTACTTC. This sequence joins TRBV27 and TRBJ2-7, with a weak D call TRBD2 (5 bases). CDR3 size: 11 residues. Trimming took off 8 bases at V and 6 bases at J, with 11 bases between the two ends. Germline CDR1 is MNHEY and CDR2 is SMNVEV (reference sequence).

This rearrangement joins TRBV5-1 to TRBJ2-7; D might be TRBD2 (6 bases). In germline, CDR1 is SGHRS, CDR2 YFSETQ. The CDR3 spans 17 residues. Trimming took 3 bases from V and 0 from J, leaving 19 bases between them. The CDR3, as DNA: TGCGCCAGCAGCTGGGCCGGCCAAGCGGGCAACTCCTACGAGCAGTACTTC. Its translation is CASSWAGQAGNSYEQYF.

The chain has TRBV5-1 and TRBJ1-2, with 7 bases fitting TRBD1. CDR3 length equals 13 residues. The V and J ends lost 4 bases and 4 bases, in that order; junction bases with no gene match: 4. From germline, CDR1 is SGHRS and CDR2 YFSETQ. This CDR3 is CASSERDSYGYTF. The CDR3, as DNA: TGCGCCAGCAGCGAAAGGGACAGCTATGGCTACACCTTC.

This chain uses TRBV7-3 with TRBJ2-7, with 8 bases matching TRBD1. The length of the CDR3 is 13 residues. V shed 4 bases, J shed 6 bases, and the junction held 5 bases outside the gene matches. From germline, CDR1 is SGHTA and CDR2 FQGTGA. CDR3 residues: CASSYDRGAEQYF. CDR3 coding DNA: TGTGCCAGCAGCTACGACAGGGGTGCCGAGCAGTACTTC. The whole variable domain, remainder taken from reference TRBV7-3 and TRBJ2-7, is GAGVSQTPSNKVTEKGKYVELRCDPISGHTALYWYRQSLGQGPEFLIYFQGTGAADDSGLPNDRFFAVRPEGSVSTLKIQRTERGDSAVYLCASSYDRGAEQYFGPGTRLTVT.

V usage is TRBV25-1 and J usage is TRBJ1-6, with D possibly being TRBD1 (5 bases). The length of the CDR3 is 18 residues. The V and J ends lost 0 bases and 7 bases respectively, with 19 bases between them. Germline-derived CDR1 and CDR2 are MGHDK and SYGVNS. The CDR3 protein is CASSEYASSAGGNSPLHF. CDR3 nucleotides: TGTGCCAGCAGTGAATATGCCTCCTCGGCGGGGGGGAATTCACCCCTCCACTTT. Based on the CDR3 plus reference TRBV25-1 and TRBJ1-6, the full variable domain is EADIYQTPRYLVIGTGKKITLECSQTMGHDKMYWYQQDPGMELHLIHYSYGVNSTEKGDLSSESTVSRIRTEHFPLTLESARPSHTSQYLCASSEYASSAGGNSPLHFGNGTRLTVT.

The chain links TRBV4-1 to TRBJ1-6; 9 bases agree with TRBD1. V shed 3 bases and J 6 bases; nucleotides not matched to a gene: 9. Germline values: CDR1 MGHRA, CDR2 YSYEKL. The CDR3 totals 17 residues. Here the CDR3 DNA reads TGCGCCAGCAGCCAGGTGACACAGGGGGCGCTTAATTCACCCCTCCACTTT. Amino acids: CASSQVTQGALNSPLHF.

V usage is TRBV5-1 and J usage is TRBJ2-5; D tentatively fits TRBD1 or TRBD2 (5 bases each). The CDR3 loop spans 13 amino acids. Trimming removed 6 bases at V and 1 base at J, with 10 bases between. The V gene's germline CDR1 is SGHRS and CDR2 YFSETQ. In DNA form, the CDR3 reads TGCGCCAGCACCGGGACGGCCCAAGAGACCCAGTACTTC. Protein: CASTGTAQETQYF.

The V call is TRBV19, the J call TRBJ1-2; D is unresolved. The V gene lost 3 bases and the J gene lost 8 bases, with 13 bases spanning the gap. The CDR3 has 13 residues. The germline V gene has CDR1 LNHDA and CDR2 SQIVND (reference sequence). The CDR3 reads CASSISGREGYTF. The DNA of the CDR3 is TGTGCCAGTAGTATCAGCGGACGGGAAGGCTACACCTTC.

In this sample, this clone turned up once. J is TRBJ2-1 and V is TRBV11-2; D may match TRBD1 or TRBD2 (5 bases each). From germline, CDR1 is SGHAT and CDR2 FQNNGV. The V end was cut by 5 bases, the J end by 4 bases, with 18 bases between. The CDR3 spans 16 residues. CDR3 in amino acids: CASSGRRGAIYNEQFF. The CDR3 DNA reads as TGTGCCAGCAGCGGCCGCAGAGGGGCGATATACAATGAGCAGTTCTTC.

The CDR3 here is CASSGASGQSYNEQFF. Here the CDR3 DNA reads TGTGCCAGCAGTGGTGCTAGCGGTCAATCCTACAATGAGCAGTTCTTC. This chain connects TRBV6-1 to TRBJ2-1; 7 nucleotides agree with TRBD2. The length of the CDR3 is 16 residues. Unmatched junction bases numbered 7, after V lost 4 bases and J lost 1 base. Germline CDR1 and CDR2: MNHNS and SASEGT.

V gene TRBV9 combines with J gene TRBJ2-3; D ambiguous. Trimming left V 0 bases short and J 0 bases short, with 8 bases between. This CDR3 contains 15 residues. Germline V CDR1 and CDR2: SGDLS, YYNGEE. For the CDR3, the DNA is TGTGCCAGCAGCGTAGGACGGGCGAGCACAGATACGCAGTATTTT. It is translated as CASSVGRASTDTQYF.

The rearrangement joins TRBV28 to TRBJ2-1, with 9 positions matching TRBD2. The CDR3 length is 15 residues. Germline values: CDR1 MDHEN, CDR2 SYDVKM. Unmatched junction bases numbered 3, after V lost 5 bases and J lost 1 base. CDR3 region: CASSGSGSSYNEQFF. For the CDR3, the DNA is TGTGCCAGCAGTGGTAGCGGGAGTTCCTACAATGAGCAGTTCTTC.

The rearrangement uses TRBV4-3 and TRBJ2-7; 11 nucleotides match TRBD2. Germline CDR1 LGHNA, CDR2 YSLEER. This CDR3 region has 14 residues. V lost 0 bases and J lost 6; bases outside the gene matches: 1. The chain's CDR3 is CASSQELAGVEQYF. The DNA for the CDR3 is TGCGCCAGCAGCCAAGAACTAGCGGGAGTCGAGCAGTACTTC.